The rows below give T cell receptor beta chains drawn from one sample of a study of CD8 T cells in Susac syndrome. TCRdb passed the immunoSEQ multiplex PCR reads through MiXCR, listing each CDR3 protein once. Here the sample spans around 280,000 distinct CDR3 sequences, more than 75% being singletons. Sequenced sample: CD8+ T cells from PBMCs. Receptors originate from a human donor with multiple sclerosis. Both conserved end residues are part of each CDR3. The D gene is left open where the match is weak.

V: TRBV24-1
D: TRBD1
J: TRBJ2-1
DNA: TGTGCCACCGACAGGGTCCCCTACAATGAGCAGTTCTTC
CDR3: CATDRVPYNEQFF

V: TRBV19
D: TRBD1
J: TRBJ2-7
DNA: TGTGCCAACCGCCGGGACAGGGATTCATACGAGCAGTACTTC
CDR3: CANRRDRDSYEQYF

V: TRBV14
D: .
J: TRBJ2-7
DNA: TGTGCCAGCAGCCGAGGACTTTACGAGCAGTACTTC
CDR3: CASSRGLYEQYF

V: TRBV27
D: .
J: TRBJ2-7
DNA: TGTGCCAGCGGCACAGGGATCGAGCAGTACTTC
CDR3: CASGTGIEQYF

V: TRBV29-1
D: TRBD2
J: TRBJ2-1
DNA: TGCAGCGTTGGGGCCCGACTAGCGGGAGCCAATGAGCAGTTCTTC
CDR3: CSVGARLAGANEQFF

V: TRBV11-2
D: TRBD2
J: TRBJ2-2
DNA: TGTGCCAGCAGCTACACAAGGAGGGCGGGAGGGCCCGGGACCGGGGAGCTGTTTTTT
CDR3: CASSYTRRAGGPGTGELFF

V: TRBV30
D: .
J: TRBJ2-1
DNA: TGTGCCTGGAGTGTAATGGGGGATGAGCAGTTCTTC
CDR3: CAWSVMGDEQFF

V: TRBV2
D: .
J: TRBJ2-3
DNA: TGTGCCAGCAACCCCTTGGGGGGAACAGATACGCAGTATTTT
CDR3: CASNPLGGTDTQYF

V: TRBV27
D: .
J: TRBJ1-5
DNA: TGTGCCAGCCCACGGTTTTATAGCAATCAGCCCCAGCATTTT
CDR3: CASPRFYSNQPQHF

V: TRBV27
D: .
J: TRBJ2-7
DNA: TGTGCCAGCAGTTTAGGCTTTGGCACAGTTCTCTCCTACGAGCAGTACTTC
CDR3: CASSLGFGTVLSYEQYF

V: TRBV12-5
D: TRBD2
J: TRBJ2-7
DNA: TGTGCTAGTGGTTGGCGGGGGTATAGGTCGTGGGAGCAGTACTTC
CDR3: CASGWRGYRSWEQYF

V: TRBV27
D: TRBD2
J: TRBJ2-1
DNA: TGTGCCAGCAGTTTAGCGGGAGGGCTTGTTGAGCAGTTCTTC
CDR3: CASSLAGGLVEQFF

V: TRBV7-3
D: .
J: TRBJ2-1
DNA: TGTGCCAGCAGCCTCGTTAGAGGCGAGTTCAATGAGCAGTTCTTC
CDR3: CASSLVRGEFNEQFF

V: TRBV2
D: .
J: TRBJ2-1
DNA: TGTGCCAGCAGTGTCTTAGATGAGCAGTTCTTC
CDR3: CASSVLDEQFF

V: TRBV28
D: .
J: TRBJ2-5
DNA: TGTGCCAGCAGTTTAAGGGCCAGGGGAGAGACCCAGTACTTC
CDR3: CASSLRARGETQYF

V: TRBV10-3
D: .
J: TRBJ1-1
DNA: TGTGCCATCAGTGGGCGGCAAAACACTGAAGCTTTCTTT
CDR3: CAISGRQNTEAFF

V: TRBV30
D: .
J: TRBJ1-4
DNA: TGTGCCTGGAGCCTTCCCGACAGCCCCCGGGGAAAACTGTTTTTT
CDR3: CAWSLPDSPRGKLFF

V: TRBV5-1
D: .
J: TRBJ2-7
DNA: TGCGCCAGCAGCGGCAGGGGTGGCTACGAGCAGTACTTC
CDR3: CASSGRGGYEQYF

V: TRBV9
D: .
J: TRBJ1-1
DNA: TGTGCCAGCAGCGCCGGACATGAAGCTTTCTTT
CDR3: CASSAGHEAFF

V: TRBV7-9
D: .
J: TRBJ2-5
DNA: TGTGCCAGCAGCCCTGACTCCATGGGGAGAGTTTTAGAGACCCAGTACTTC
CDR3: CASSPDSMGRVLETQYF

V: TRBV12-3/TRBV12-4
D: TRBD1
J: TRBJ1-2
DNA: TGTGCCAGCAGTCTCGGGACAGGGGGCTTCTATGGCTACACCTTC
CDR3: CASSLGTGGFYGYTF

V: TRBV19
D: .
J: TRBJ2-7
DNA: TGTGCCAGTAGTATCGGTGGCTACGAGCAGTACTTC
CDR3: CASSIGGYEQYF

V: TRBV30
D: .
J: TRBJ2-7
DNA: TGTGCCTGGAGCCCCTCGTGGGGACGCGAGCAGTACTTC
CDR3: CAWSPSWGREQYF

V: TRBV15
D: .
J: TRBJ2-5
DNA: TGTGCCACCAGCAGAGTTCCGGGACTGGACCAGGGGTCACAAGAGACCCAGTACTTC
CDR3: CATSRVPGLDQGSQETQYF

V: TRBV7-8
D: .
J: TRBJ1-1
DNA: TGTGCCACTATAAAACGTGGCACTGAAGCTTTCTTT
CDR3: CATIKRGTEAFF

V: TRBV4-1
D: .
J: TRBJ2-4
DNA: TGCGCCAGCAGCCAAGGAATATTTCCCAAAAACATTCAGTACTTC
CDR3: CASSQGIFPKNIQYF

V: TRBV10-3
D: TRBD2
J: TRBJ2-1
DNA: TGTGCCATCAGTGCCAGCGGGAACCCAAACAATGAGCAGTTCTTC
CDR3: CAISASGNPNNEQFF